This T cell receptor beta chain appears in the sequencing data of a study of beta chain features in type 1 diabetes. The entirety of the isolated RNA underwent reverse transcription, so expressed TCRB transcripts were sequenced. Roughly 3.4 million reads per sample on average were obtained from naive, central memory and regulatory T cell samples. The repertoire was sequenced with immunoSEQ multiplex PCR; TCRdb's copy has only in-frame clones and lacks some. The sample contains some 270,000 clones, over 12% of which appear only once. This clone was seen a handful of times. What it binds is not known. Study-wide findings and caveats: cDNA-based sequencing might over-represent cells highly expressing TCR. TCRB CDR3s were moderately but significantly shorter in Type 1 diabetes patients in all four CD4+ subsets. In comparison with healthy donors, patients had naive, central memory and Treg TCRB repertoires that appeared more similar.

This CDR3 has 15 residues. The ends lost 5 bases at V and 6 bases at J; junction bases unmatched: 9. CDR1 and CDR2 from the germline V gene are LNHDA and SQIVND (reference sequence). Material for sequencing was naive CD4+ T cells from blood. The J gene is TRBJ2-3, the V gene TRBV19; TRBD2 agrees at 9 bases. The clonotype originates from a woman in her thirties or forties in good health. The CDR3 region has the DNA TGTGCCAGTAGTGAACTAGGTCTAGCGGGGGATACGCAGTATTTT. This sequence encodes CASSELGLAGDTQYF. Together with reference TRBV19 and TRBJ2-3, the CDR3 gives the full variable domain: DGGITQSPKYLFRKEGQNVTLSCEQNLNHDAMYWYRQDPGQGLRLIYYSQIVNDFQKGDIAEGYSVSREKKESFPLTVTSAQKNPTAFYLCASSELGLAGDTQYFGPGTRLTVL.